The present T cell receptor beta chain was sequenced within a study of OX40 agonist ivuxolimab in advanced cancers. Study overall: Mean age about 60 years, range about 20 to 79; roughly 82% male.

Findings of the study overall: Clones of CD4+ and CD8+ blood T cells grew by week 6 at doses of 0.1 to 3.0 mg/kg. On average, a greater number of expanded clones characterised CD8+ T cells relative to CD4+.

Comment on this clone: Its antigen is currently unknown.

V lost 1 base and J lost 5; bases outside the gene matches: 22. CDR3 length: 20 amino acids. Germline V gives CDR1 SGHTA, CDR2 FQGTGA. Clones were sequenced by immunoSEQ multiplex PCR, and TCRdb holds only the in-frame ones, with some missing. The table has roughly 9,900 clones, about three quarters seen once. The sequence was obtained from an adult with an advanced solid tumor such as melanoma, head and neck, liver or kidney cancer. The specimen comprised CD4+ or CD8+ T cells sorted from blood, sampled in a trial of the OX40 agonist ivuxolimab. V is TRBV7-3 and J is TRBJ2-5; 7 positions match TRBD2. Here the CDR3 reads CASSLKRLALFLTGGETQYF. In DNA form, the CDR3 reads TGTGCCAGCAGCTTAAAGAGATTAGCCCTTTTTTTAACGGGAGGCGAGACCCAGTACTTC.